This record covers a single T cell receptor (beta chain). The data are from a study of shared clonotypes between healthy human individuals. CDR3 length: 12 amino acids. Deletions cut 5 bases from V and 4 bases from J, with 8 bases between. The V gene's germline CDR1 is LNHDA and CDR2 SQIVND (reference sequence). Clones were sequenced by immunoSEQ multiplex PCR, and TCRdb holds only the in-frame ones, with some missing. Of 1.5 million to 2.5 million clones listed, approximately 94% are singletons. Terminally differentiated effector memory CD45RA+ cells were left out of the naive CD8 fraction, which was CD45RO-negative and positively selected for CCR7.

The J gene is TRBJ1-2, the V gene TRBV19; no clear D. Source material: naive CD8+ T cells sorted from blood. This clonotype was obtained from a man between 18 and 35 years old in good health. CDR3 residues: CASSWEAYGYTF. In nucleotides, the CDR3 is TGTGCCAGTAGTTGGGAAGCCTATGGCTACACCTTC.